This T cell receptor (beta chain) comes out of a study of T cells in Graves' hyperthyroidism and ophthalmopathy. This clonotype occurred many times. What it binds is unknown. The study included ophthalmopathy patients with Clinical Activity Score at least 3, NOSPECS grade at least 4 and duration under 3 months. Researchers took RNA transcripts and amplified the TCR beta CDR3 regions from them. Carried out on the TCR CDR3, a first-round RT-PCR used the HTBI primer set. MiXCR, applied by TCRdb to the multiplex PCR reads, yields one record per CDR3 protein. The sample has about 330,000 distinct CDR3 sequences; roughly 13% are singletons. Whole-study findings and limits: Ophthalmopathy was separated from stable hyperthyroidism by a 13 V-J model.

Sequenced: blood. The receptor comes from a woman aged 40 to 50 with Graves' ophthalmopathy.

The CDR3 loop reads CASSLARFKGGDTQYF. The CDR3, as DNA: TGTGCCAGCAGCTTAGCGCGGTTTAAAGGAGGAGATACGCAGTATTTT. V is TRBV7-9 and J is TRBJ2-3; possibly TRBD2 for D (5 bases). CDR1 and CDR2 from the germline V gene are SEHNR and FQNEAQ (reference sequence). The CDR3 runs 16 residues. The V end was cut by 0 bases, the J end by 5 bases, with 15 bases between.